The 2 T cell receptor beta chains below come from one sample, sequenced in a study of human T cells and chemical hapten exposure. Noted time point: patch test 2, 6 weeks after DPC sensitization. The treatment denotes: therapeutic diphenylcyclopropenone sensitization with weekly scalp DPC. MiXCR, applied by TCRdb to the RACE reads, yields one record per CDR3 protein. This sample has tens of thousands of distinct CDR3 sequences, with 9% to 12% found just once. The sample was whole blood, taken in connection with sensitization to the hapten diphenylcyclopropenone (DPC). Receptors originate from a woman aged 50 to 60 with alopecia areata. Some clones in this sample may be carry-over from other donors' samples.

This clonotype has at least ten counts. The V and J genes are TRBV29-1 and TRBJ2-1; perhaps TRBD2 as D (5 bases). V lost 6 bases and J 4 bases, leaving 16 bases between the germline ends. Germline CDR1 reads SQVTM; CDR2 reads ANQGSEA. The CDR3 is 14 residues long. CDR3 region: CSVLTGSEYNEQFF. The CDR3 region has the DNA TGCAGCGTCCTAACCGGTAGCGAATACAATGAGCAGTTCTTC.

The V gene is TRBV19, the J gene TRBJ1-1; 7 bases map to TRBD1. CDR3 length: 15 residues. Germline values: CDR1 LNHDA, CDR2 SQIVND (reference sequence). The V gene end was trimmed by 0 bases and the J gene end by 5 bases; junction bases not matched to a gene: 6. The CDR3 reads CASSIDPGGITEAFF. The CDR3 DNA follows: TGTGCCAGTAGTATAGATCCAGGGGGAATAACTGAAGCTTTCTTT.